This T cell receptor (beta chain) emerged from a study of shared clonotypes between healthy human individuals. Study conclusions and caveats: Sampling involved blood alone; tissue repertoires likely differ. Shared clonotypes: roughly 4.5% naive CD4, roughly 3.5% naive CD8, about 2.2% memory CD4, 0.4% to 0.45% memory CD8.

TCRdb's table, derived via immunoSEQ multiplex PCR, lists solely in-frame clones and lacks some. The sample holds about 2.4 million clones, 93% seen once. A remark on this clone: Its antigen remains unidentified.

V lost 6 bases and J 1 base, leaving 4 bases between the germline ends. Germline V gene lookup returns CDR1 MGHDK and CDR2 SYGVNS. The CDR3 is made up of 11 amino acids. The origin of this receptor is a man between 18 and 35 years old in good health. Some clones in this sample may be carry-over from other donors' samples. The V gene is TRBV25-1, the J gene TRBJ2-7; no definite D call. Sequences were obtained from naive CD4+ T cells from PBMCs. Subset given: CD45RA+ positively selected. The CDR3 spells CASRESYEQYF. The CDR3 nucleotides are TGTGCCAGCAGGGAGTCCTACGAGCAGTACTTC.